A single sample is the source of the 9 T cell receptor beta chains below, sequenced in a study of patients and donors after allogeneic stem cell transplantation. TCRdb reprocessed the RT-PCR reads with MiXCR, giving one entry per CDR3 protein. The data contain about 150,000 distinct CDR3 sequences, about two fifths of them seen just once; the ten biggest clones take up 50%. Sequencing was performed on blood, either unsorted or a sorted T cell fraction (not recorded which). These receptors all come from a human donor who was either an allogeneic HSCT recipient or a stem cell or donor lymphocyte infusion donor (not recorded which). It is not recorded whose cells these are; they may come from a transplant donor.

V and J are TRBV10-3 and TRBJ1-2; no reliable D call. Trimming pared 7 bases from V and 8 bases from J, leaving 14 bases between. Germline CDR1 reads ENHRY; CDR2 reads SYGVKD. The CDR3 is 12 residues long. CDR3 loop: CAIKLPSGGYTF. In DNA, the CDR3 is TGTGCCATCAAACTCCCCTCGGGGGGCTACACCTTC.

This rearrangement joins TRBV6-6 to TRBJ2-7; either TRBD1 or TRBD2 may supply D (5 bases each). Between the trimmed V and J ends, which lost 4 bases and 0 bases, there was a span of 10 bases. The CDR3 is 14 residues long. CDR1 and CDR2 from the germline V gene are MNHNY and SVGAGI (reference sequence). CDR3 sequence (DNA): TGTGCCAGCAGTTCATCAGGGAGCTCCTACGAGCAGTACTTC. Translating it yields CASSSSGSSYEQYF.

This clonotype has just a few counts. The chain combines TRBV10-3 with TRBJ2-5, with 9 bases matching TRBD1. CDR1 and CDR2 (germline): ENHRY, SYGVKD. J was trimmed by 5 bases and V by 7 bases; bases with no gene match: 8. This CDR3 has 14 amino acids. The CDR3: CAITMDRGRETQYF. The CDR3 DNA is TGTGCCATCACCATGGACAGGGGAAGGGAGACCCAGTACTTC.

The chain uses TRBV20-1 and TRBJ1-5; weak D call: TRBD1 (5 bases). Trimming left V 6 bases short and J 1 base short, with 10 bases between. Germline CDR1 is DFQATT and CDR2 is SNEGSKA (reference sequence). The CDR3 sequence is 13 residues long. The DNA for the CDR3 is TGCAGTGCCGACAGTGTCAGCAATCAGCCCCAGCATTTT. Its protein is CSADSVSNQPQHF.

The chain uses TRBV12-3 or TRBV12-4 and TRBJ1-2; TRBD1 matches at 7 bases. V gave up 7 bases and J gave up 4 bases; unmatched junction bases: 9. The CDR3 sequence is 14 residues long. In DNA, the CDR3 is TGTGCCAGCACGCCGACAGGGACTCTCTATGGCTACACCTTC. Translating it yields CASTPTGTLYGYTF.

The chain combines TRBV2 with TRBJ2-3; perhaps TRBD1 as D (5 bases). Per the germline V gene, CDR1 is SNHLY and CDR2 is FYNNEI. The length of the CDR3 is 12 residues. V was cut by 7 bases and J by 4 bases, with 9 bases left in between. The CDR3, as DNA: TGTGCCAGCATTACAGGACCAGATACGCAGTATTTT. Protein sequence: CASITGPDTQYF. The complete variable domain, with remaining parts taken from reference TRBV2 and TRBJ2-3, reads EPEVTQTPSHQVTQMGQEVILRCVPISNHLYFYWYRQILGQKVEFLVSFYNNEISEKSEIFDDQFSVERPDGSNFTLKIRSTKLEDSAMYFCASITGPDTQYFGPGTRLTVL.

This chain joins TRBV29-1 and TRBJ1-3, with D uncertain. The CDR3 contains 11 residues. Germline lookup yields CDR1 SQVTM and CDR2 ANQGSEA. The germline V and J ends were trimmed by 6 bases and 4 bases, with 7 bases remaining between them. This CDR3 is CSVLLGNTIYF. In DNA form, the CDR3 reads TGCAGCGTGCTGTTAGGAAACACCATATATTTT. Full variable domain (rest looked up from reference TRBV29-1 and TRBJ1-3): SAVISQKPSRDICQRGTSLTIQCQVDSQVTMMFWYRQQPGQSLTLIATANQGSEATYESGFVIDKFPISRPNLTFSTLTVSNMSPEDSSIYLCSVLLGNTIYFGEGSWLTVV.

The chain links TRBV6-5 to TRBJ1-2; no reliable D call. From germline, CDR1 is MNHEY and CDR2 SVGAGI. V was cut by 6 bases and J by 3 bases, with 14 bases left in between. This CDR3 contains 14 residues. In nucleotides, the CDR3 is TGTGCCAGCAGCAGTTACGTCGGGGACTATGGCTACACCTTC. Translated, it gives CASSSYVGDYGYTF.

This clonotype appeared many times. The chain is built from TRBV12-3 or TRBV12-4 and TRBJ1-1; D is ambiguous. The CDR3 spans 10 residues. Trimming cost V 6 bases and J 6 bases, with 5 bases left between them. The CDR3 sequence: CASRGPEAFF. CDR3 nucleotides: TGTGCCAGCAGGGGCCCTGAAGCTTTCTTT.